Presented here are 7 T cell receptor beta chains from one specimen sequenced in a study of OX40 agonist ivuxolimab in advanced cancers. Only in-frame clones appear in the TCRdb table, and some are missing; sequencing was by immunoSEQ multiplex PCR. In the table there are some 77,000 clones, around 83% of which are singletons. The specimen was CD4+ or CD8+ T cells sorted from blood, collected in a trial of the OX40 agonist ivuxolimab. The receptors here all came from an adult with an advanced solid tumor such as melanoma, head and neck, liver or kidney cancer.

The chain is built from TRBV11-2 and TRBJ2-3; D call uncertain. The CDR3 loop spans 14 amino acids. V was cut by 5 bases and J by 2 bases, with 11 bases left in between. The germline gives CDR1 SGHAT, CDR2 FQNNGV. The CDR3 sequence is CASSQTSYTDTQYF. The CDR3 DNA follows: TGTGCCAGCAGCCAAACCAGCTACACAGATACGCAGTATTTT.

This chain's CDR3 is CASNPGEGLNEQFF. DNA of the CDR3: TGTGCCAGCAACCCCGGTGAGGGTCTCAATGAGCAGTTCTTC. The V gene is TRBV11-3, the J gene TRBJ2-1; D is possibly TRBD2 (5 bases). CDR3 length equals 14 residues. V was clipped by 7 bases and J by 6 bases, with 16 bases between them. From germline, CDR1 is SGHNT and CDR2 YENEEA.

V gene TRBV6-5 combines with J gene TRBJ1-4; unclear D gene. V was cut by 5 bases and J by 0 bases, with 7 bases left in between. The germline V gene encodes CDR1 MNHEY and CDR2 SVGAGI. This CDR3 is 14 amino acids long. The CDR3: CASSRYSTNEKLFF. The CDR3 region has the DNA TGTGCCAGCAGTCGGTATTCAACTAATGAAAAACTGTTTTTT.

V gene TRBV6-1 combines with J gene TRBJ2-7, with D perhaps matching TRBD2 (6 bases). V was shortened by 2 bases and J by 2 bases, with 16 bases between the two germline ends. The CDR3 has 16 amino acids. Germline V lookup: CDR1 MNHNS, CDR2 SASEGT. As DNA, the CDR3 is TGTGCCAGCAGTGAAAACGTAGGGACTGCTACCTACGAGCAGTACTTC. It encodes CASSENVGTATYEQYF.

This clone was seen once. V is TRBV27 and J is TRBJ2-7, with D possibly TRBD1 on 5 matching bases. Trimming left V 3 bases short and J 3 bases short, with 9 bases between. Germline V CDR1 and CDR2: MNHEY, SMNVEV (reference sequence). The CDR3 sequence is 13 residues long. The DNA of the CDR3 is TGTGCCAGCAGTTTTGGCAGGGACTACGAGCAGTACTTC. It encodes CASSFGRDYEQYF.

This rearrangement joins TRBV6-6 to TRBJ2-3; no clear D gene. Trimming took 6 bases from V and 6 from J, leaving 7 bases between them. Germline CDR1 and CDR2: MNHNY and SVGAGI (reference sequence). This CDR3 has 11 amino acids. The CDR3 loop is CASSPLDTQYF. CDR3 nucleotide sequence: TGTGCCAGCAGCCCTTTGGATACGCAGTATTTT.

For the CDR3, the DNA is TGCGCCAGCAGCAGGGAGGTGGGGCGGCCGTTGGGCTACACCTTC. This encodes CASSREVGRPLGYTF. This sequence joins TRBV5-1 and TRBJ1-2, with D possibly being TRBD1 (5 bases). V was trimmed by 4 bases and J by 8 bases, leaving 21 bases between them. Germline V gene lookup returns CDR1 SGHRS and CDR2 YFSETQ. The CDR3 runs 15 residues. Supplemented by reference TRBV5-1 and TRBJ1-2, the full variable domain reads KAGVTQTPRYLIKTRGQQVTLSCSPISGHRSVSWYQQTPGQGLQFLFEYFSETQRNKGNFPGRFSGRQFSNSRSEMNVSTLELGDSALYLCASSREVGRPLGYTFGSGTRLTVV.